This paragraph covers one T cell receptor (beta chain) sequence. Its antigen is undetermined. J gave up 5 bases and V 7 bases, and 18 bases lay outside the gene matches. CDR1 is WNHNN, CDR2 SYGVQD, per germline (reference sequence). The CDR3 consists of 19 residues. Tumor biopsies came from the same primary tumor site before and after PD-1 blockade. Using immunoSEQ multiplex PCR, the repertoire was profiled, and TCRdb retains in-frame clones only, with some absent. The sample comprises approximately 1,500 clones, roughly 65% of which are singletons, and about 20% rests with the top ten. This sample is part of a study of T cells in tumors after PD-1 blockade. On the study more broadly: A subset received ongoing vismodegib 150 mg daily alongside anti-PD-1 therapy. Study-wide results and limits: After therapy, most expanded exhausted CD8+ clones were absent pre-treatment, suggesting clonal replacement.

The chain carries TRBV10-1 and TRBJ1-6; 9 positions match TRBD1. This TCR was sampled from a human donor with basal cell carcinoma. Sample: tumor tissue, taken before anti-PD-1 treatment. The CDR3, as DNA: TGCGCCAGCACCTTTAACCCTCCGGGACAGGGTGAGAATAATTCACCCCTCCACTTT. Encoded protein: CASTFNPPGQGENNSPLHF.